A single sample is the source of the 30 T cell receptor beta chains below, sequenced in a study of response to subunit inactivated influenza vaccine. TCRdb processed the RT-PCR reads anew with MiXCR; each CDR3 protein has one entry. The table lists around 760,000 distinct CDR3 sequences, approximately 15% of them singletons, with around 7.3% in the top ten. Sample: PBMCs from blood, taken around two weeks before vaccination. These receptors came from a man aged 50 or older who received an inactivated influenza vaccine.

This clonotype occurred many times. The genes are TRBV12-3 or TRBV12-4 and TRBJ2-3; either TRBD1 or TRBD2 may fit D (6 bases each). The CDR3 runs to 14 residues. V lost 10 bases and J lost 1, with 15 bases in between. CDR3 nucleotide sequence: TGTGCCACGGGGGCCTCCCCGCGCACAGATACGCAGTATTTT. The encoded protein is CATGASPRTDTQYF.

The chain combines TRBV27 with TRBJ2-3; 7 nucleotides align to TRBD1. Trimming at V came to 5 bases and at J to 0 bases, leaving 8 bases not matched to a gene. Germline CDR1 and CDR2: MNHEY and SMNVEV (reference sequence). The CDR3 is 16 residues long. CDR3 residues: CASSPEQGSSTDTQYF. In nucleotides, the CDR3 is TGTGCCAGCAGTCCCGAACAGGGGTCTAGCACAGATACGCAGTATTTT.

This clonotype was detected ten times or more. This sequence joins TRBV7-9 and TRBJ2-2; D is ambiguous. The germline CDR1 and CDR2 sequences are SEHNR and FQNEAQ (reference sequence). V dropped 5 bases and J dropped 3 bases, with 4 bases sitting between them. This CDR3 contains 12 residues. The chain's CDR3 is CASSADTGELFF. Here the CDR3 DNA reads TGTGCCAGCAGCGCCGACACCGGGGAGCTGTTTTTT.

This chain links TRBV4-2 with TRBJ2-7, with a tentative D call TRBD1 (5 bases). Germline-derived CDR1 and CDR2 are LGHNA and YNFKEQ. V dropped 0 bases and J dropped 5 bases, with 14 bases sitting between them. This CDR3 has 15 amino acids. The CDR3, as DNA: TGTGCCAGCAGCCAAGAAATCGCTAGGACAAACGAGCAGTACTTC. Encoded protein: CASSQEIARTNEQYF.

This sequence joins TRBV2 and TRBJ1-6, with a tentative D call TRBD1 (6 bases). The CDR3 has 20 amino acids. Trimming pared 5 bases from V and 0 bases from J, leaving 23 bases between. CDR1 is SNHLY and CDR2 is FYNNEI in the germline V gene. The CDR3 loop reads CASSFNPGQAADSYNSPLHF. The CDR3 DNA sequence: TGTGCCAGCAGTTTTAACCCGGGACAAGCCGCCGACTCCTATAATTCACCCCTCCACTTT.

This chain joins TRBV6-5 and TRBJ2-3, with D perhaps matching TRBD1 or TRBD2 (5 bases each). CDR1 is MNHEY, CDR2 SVGAGI, per germline. This CDR3 comprises 12 residues. Trimming removed 8 bases at V and 2 bases at J, with 8 bases between. The CDR3 bases are TGTGCCAGCCGGGACCACACAGATACGCAGTATTTT. Residues: CASRDHTDTQYF.

This chain links TRBV20-1 with TRBJ2-7, with TRBD2 matching over 10 bases. The CDR3 runs 15 residues. Germline V gene data show CDR1 as DFQATT and CDR2 as SNEGSKA (reference sequence). V lost 3 bases and J lost 1; bases outside the gene matches: 6. CDR3 bases: TGCAGTGCTAGTATGCCTAGCGGGAGATCCTACGAGCAGTACTTC. It translates to CSASMPSGRSYEQYF.

This clonotype was seen a single time. Mismatch with germline at one junction end may stem from a read error. This chain uses TRBV28 with TRBJ2-3, with 7 bases that match TRBD2. The CDR3 is made up of 16 amino acids. The V gene's germline CDR1 is MDHEN and CDR2 SYDVKM. The DNA of the CDR3 is TGTGCCTGCAGTTCCAGACTAGCTAGTTGGACAGATACGCAGTATTTT. Protein sequence: CACSSRLASWTDTQYF.

This clonotype has just a few counts. The J gene is TRBJ1-2, the V gene TRBV20-1; 8 nucleotides match TRBD1. This CDR3 is built from 13 residues. V trimming: 3 bases; J trimming: 4 bases; junction bases outside the gene matches: 4. Germline V gene sequence: CDR1 DFQATT, CDR2 SNEGSKA (reference sequence). DNA for the CDR3: TGCAGTGCTAGTGCAGGGGGCAGCTATGGCTACACCTTC. As protein: CSASAGGSYGYTF.

The gene calls are TRBV6-4 and TRBJ2-2, with D possibly matching TRBD2 (5 bases). This CDR3 has 19 residues. The germline gives CDR1 MRHNA, CDR2 SNTAGT. The ends were cut back, 5 bases at V and 5 bases at J, with 27 bases in the middle. This CDR3 is CASSHTNMAEGRITGELFF. The CDR3 DNA follows: TGTGCCAGCAGTCACACTAATATGGCTGAGGGCCGCATTACCGGGGAGCTGTTTTTT.

The V call is TRBV28, the J call TRBJ2-5; a weak D match, TRBD2 (5 bases). Germline V gene sequence: CDR1 MDHEN, CDR2 SYDVKM. V was trimmed by 3 bases and J by 3 bases, leaving 5 bases between them. The CDR3 length is 12 residues. CDR3 residues: CASSFGKETQYF. CDR3 sequence (DNA): TGTGCCAGCAGTTTCGGGAAAGAGACCCAGTACTTC.

The table lists this clonotype with a few counts. The genes are TRBV11-3 and TRBJ2-1, with D perhaps matching TRBD1 (5 bases). The germline V and J ends were trimmed by 3 bases and 6 bases, with 9 bases remaining between them. Germline V gene lookup returns CDR1 SGHNT and CDR2 YENEEA. This CDR3 is built from 13 residues. In nucleotides, the CDR3 is TGTGCCAGCAGCTTCGGACAACTCAATGAGCAGTTCTTC. It is translated as CASSFGQLNEQFF.

V usage is TRBV24-1 and J usage is TRBJ2-1; 8 bases line up with TRBD2. With V trimmed by 3 bases and J by 4 bases, 7 bases remained unmatched. The CDR3 covers 16 residues. Germline V gene data show CDR1 as KGHDR and CDR2 as SFDVKD. The CDR3 sequence: CATSDPGTSHYNEQFF. The CDR3 nucleotides read TGTGCCACCAGTGATCCCGGGACTAGTCATTACAATGAGCAGTTCTTC.

CDR3 DNA sequence: TGTGCCAGCAGCTTAGCCGAGGACAGGGGCCTTATGATAACTAATGAAAAACTGTTTTTT. This gives the protein CASSLAEDRGLMITNEKLFF. This chain links TRBV7-2 with TRBJ1-4, with 9 nucleotides matching TRBD1. The CDR3 totals 20 residues. Germline CDR1 reads SGHTA; CDR2 reads FQGNSA. V was clipped by 0 bases and J by 1 base; unmatched bases: 12.

The chain uses TRBV20-1 and TRBJ1-1, with D maybe TRBD1 (6 bases). Per the germline V gene, CDR1 is DFQATT and CDR2 is SNEGSKA (reference sequence). Trimming left V 0 bases short and J 1 base short, with 9 bases between. This CDR3 region has 14 residues. The CDR3 DNA reads TGCAGTGCTAGAGAGGGGGGGGCGAACACTGAAGCTTTCTTT. Encoded protein: CSAREGGANTEAFF.

The chain combines TRBV6-2 or TRBV6-3 with TRBJ2-1; TRBD2 matches 10 bases. V dropped 2 bases and J dropped 4; count of bases not matched to a gene: 8. The CDR3 is 17 residues long. Looked up from germline, CDR1 is MNHEY and CDR2 is SVGEGT. The CDR3, as DNA: TGTGCCAGCAGTTACCTCCTAGCGGGAGAGGTTTACAATGAGCAGTTCTTC. This sequence encodes CASSYLLAGEVYNEQFF.

This clonotype has a count of ten or more. The J gene is TRBJ2-3, the V gene TRBV15; D may match TRBD1 or TRBD2 (5 bases each). Germline CDR1 LNHNV, CDR2 YYDKDF (reference sequence). V lost 1 base to trimming and J lost 5 bases, with 10 bases between them. The CDR3 consists of 14 residues. As DNA, the CDR3 is TGTGCCACCAGCAGAGCAGGGAGCGGAGATACGCAGTATTTT. Translating gives CATSRAGSGDTQYF.

This clonotype has only a few counts. The chain uses TRBV7-6 and TRBJ2-1; D is unclear. Trimming shortened V by 0 bases and J by 0 bases, and 9 bases separated the two germline ends. Germline-derived CDR1 and CDR2 are SGHVS and FNYEAQ. The CDR3 is 16 residues long. CDR3 amino acids: CASSLASAASYNEQFF. CDR3 sequence (DNA): TGTGCCAGCAGCTTAGCTTCCGCAGCCTCCTACAATGAGCAGTTCTTC.

The chain couples TRBV7-6 to TRBJ1-5; no definite D call. V lost 4 bases to trimming and J lost 4 bases, with 8 bases between them. This CDR3 region has 13 residues. The germline V gene encodes CDR1 SGHVS and CDR2 FNYEAQ. The chain's CDR3 is CASSSRQNQPQHF. The CDR3 nucleotides read TGTGCCAGCAGCTCGAGACAAAATCAGCCCCAGCATTTT.

This clonotype appeared a single time. The chain joins TRBV20-1 to TRBJ2-1; TRBD2 matches 7 bases. CDR1 is DFQATT, CDR2 SNEGSKA, per germline (reference sequence). The CDR3 is 17 amino acids. The V gene end was trimmed by 6 bases and the J gene end by 4 bases; junction bases not matched to a gene: 18. CDR3 in DNA: TGCAGTGCGAGTGGTAGACTAGCCAAAGCCCTATACAATGAGCAGTTCTTC. It codes for CSASGRLAKALYNEQFF.

Many counts were recorded for this clonotype. For the CDR3, the DNA is TGTGCCAGCAGCTTACTAGCGGGAGGACCAACCTACGAGCAGTACTTC. Translation gives CASSLLAGGPTYEQYF. The V and J genes are TRBV7-2 and TRBJ2-7; 11 nucleotides match TRBD2. The germline V gene encodes CDR1 SGHTA and CDR2 FQGNSA. With V trimmed by 2 bases and J by 2 bases, 5 bases remained unmatched. The CDR3 is made up of 16 amino acids.

This clonotype was seen many times. CDR3 sequence: CASSLRAVSYNEQFF. CDR3 nucleotides: TGTGCCAGCAGCTTACGAGCAGTCTCCTACAATGAGCAGTTCTTC. V gene TRBV7-2 combines with J gene TRBJ2-1, with unresolved D. Germline assignment: CDR1 SGHTA and CDR2 FQGNSA. The V gene lost 2 bases and the J gene lost 0 bases, with 8 bases spanning the gap. CDR3 length equals 15 residues.

The chain is built from TRBV5-1 and TRBJ2-3; the D is unclear. V lost 2 bases to trimming and J lost 7 bases, with 11 bases between them. Germline CDR1 reads SGHRS; CDR2 reads YFSETQ. CDR3 size: 13 residues. The CDR3 DNA reads TGCGCCAGCAGCTTACCGCCTACAAATACGCAGTATTTT. Its protein is CASSLPPTNTQYF.

This clonotype was seen more than once but under ten times. The V and J genes are TRBV20-1 and TRBJ2-7; D not certain. From germline, CDR1 is DFQATT and CDR2 SNEGSKA (reference sequence). The V and J ends lost 3 bases and 6 bases respectively, with 12 bases between them. The CDR3 contains 12 residues. The CDR3 here is CSASGGHLEQYF. In nucleotides, the CDR3 is TGCAGTGCTAGCGGCGGCCACCTCGAGCAGTACTTC.

This clonotype was picked up many times. The chain combines TRBV12-3 or TRBV12-4 with TRBJ1-2; D gene unclear. Trimming took 3 bases from V and 8 from J, leaving 10 bases between them. The CDR3 is 12 residues long. Here the CDR3 reads CASSFWVRGYTF. CDR3 nucleotide sequence: TGTGCCAGCAGTTTTTGGGTTCGGGGCTACACCTTC.

The sample holds a few counts of this clonotype. The chain links TRBV18 to TRBJ2-7; D possibly matches TRBD1 or TRBD2 (5 bases each). The CDR3 runs 13 residues. The V end lost 5 bases, the J end lost 2 bases, and 10 bases lay between the germline ends. CDR1 and CDR2 from the germline V gene are KGHSH and LQKENI. CDR3 nucleotide sequence: TGTGCCAGCTCAGGGACCCGGACCTACGAGCAGTACTTC. As protein: CASSGTRTYEQYF.

The chain has TRBV11-2 and TRBJ2-4; D is possibly TRBD2 (6 bases). The CDR3 is 18 residues long. V lost 4 bases to trimming and J lost 2 bases, with 21 bases between them. Germline values: CDR1 SGHAT, CDR2 FQNNGV. CDR3 sequence reads: CASSSRPIGGVSKNIQYF. DNA for the CDR3: TGTGCCAGCAGCTCCCGACCTATAGGAGGGGTTTCCAAAAACATTCAGTACTTC.

The chain has TRBV5-1 and TRBJ2-7; TRBD1 agrees at 9 bases. Germline CDR1 and CDR2: SGHRS and YFSETQ. J lost 4 bases, V lost 2 bases, and 7 bases had no gene match. This CDR3 has 15 amino acids. The CDR3 region has the DNA TGCGCCAGCAGCTTCCTCCGTGGACAGGGGTACGAGCAGTACTTC. Translating gives CASSFLRGQGYEQYF.

Here the CDR3 DNA reads TGTGCCAGCAGCTTATCTCGGACAGGGCTTTTAGGACAACAGCCCCAGCATTTT. Translating gives CASSLSRTGLLGQQPQHF. The chain recombines TRBV11-1 with TRBJ1-5; 8 nucleotides match TRBD1. The J segment lost 7 bases and the V segment lost 2 bases, leaving 16 bases of the junction unmatched. Germline V CDR1 and CDR2: SGHAT, FQDESV (reference sequence). This CDR3 comprises 18 residues.

V and J are TRBV5-1 and TRBJ1-3; D gene unclear. V lost 5 bases to trimming and J lost 0 bases, with 15 bases between them. Germline values: CDR1 SGHRS, CDR2 YFSETQ. The CDR3 sequence is 16 residues long. CDR3 nucleotide sequence: TGCGCCAGCAGAGTGGAGCAGAGCTTCTCTGGAAACACCATATATTTT. Translating it yields CASRVEQSFSGNTIYF.